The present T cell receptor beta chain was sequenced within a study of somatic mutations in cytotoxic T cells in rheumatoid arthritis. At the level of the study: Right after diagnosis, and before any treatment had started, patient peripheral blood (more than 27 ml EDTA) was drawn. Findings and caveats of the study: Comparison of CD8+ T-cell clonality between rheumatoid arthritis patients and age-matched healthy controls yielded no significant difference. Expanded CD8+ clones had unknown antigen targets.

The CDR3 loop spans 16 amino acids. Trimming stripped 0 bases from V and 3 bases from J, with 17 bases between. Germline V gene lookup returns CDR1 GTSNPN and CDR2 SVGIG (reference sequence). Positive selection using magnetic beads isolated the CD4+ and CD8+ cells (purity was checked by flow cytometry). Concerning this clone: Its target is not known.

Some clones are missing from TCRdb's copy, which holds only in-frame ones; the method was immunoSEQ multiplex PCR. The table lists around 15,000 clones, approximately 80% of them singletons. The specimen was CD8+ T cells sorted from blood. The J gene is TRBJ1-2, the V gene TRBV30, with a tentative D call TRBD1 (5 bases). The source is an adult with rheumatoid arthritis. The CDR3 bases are TGTGCCTGGAGTGTACTGGAACAGGATGGCGACTATGGCTACACCTTC. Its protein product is CAWSVLEQDGDYGYTF.